This entry concerns a single TCR beta chain. Its antigen is still unknown. This entry belongs to a study of cytomegalovirus exposure and HLA in healthy donors. Both 60 Vbeta primers and 13 Jbeta primers went into the PCR. Profiling relied on immunoSEQ multiplex PCR, and the TCRdb table lists in-frame clones only, not all of them. This sample has 95,000 to 110,000 clones; 70% to 85% occur once, and the top ten carry more than 4%. V dropped 3 bases and J dropped 6; count of bases not matched to a gene: 7. CDR3 length equals 15 residues. Germline V gives CDR1 SGDLS, CDR2 YYNGEE. Findings and limits, study-wide: Researchers had no immune exposure information except CMV serostatus available.

The receptor was derived from a male donor in good health and CMV-seronegative. This sequence joins TRBV9 and TRBJ2-1; 9 bases agree with TRBD2. Sequenced sample: PBMCs. CDR3 region: CASSETSGTPNEQFF. CDR3 nucleotide sequence: TGTGCCAGCAGCGAGACTAGCGGAACTCCCAATGAGCAGTTCTTC.